This section outlines one TCR beta chain sequence together with its context. The antigen remains unidentified. Use of 60 Vbeta and 13 Jbeta primers characterized the PCR. Only in-frame clones appear in the TCRdb table, and some are missing; sequencing was by immunoSEQ multiplex PCR. The sample comprises just over 150,000 clones, approximately 85% of which are singletons, and approximately 2.5% rests with the top ten. The data were obtained in a study of cytomegalovirus exposure and HLA in healthy donors. In the study overall: Counted in an early data release were some 81 million unique TCRs from HLA-typed donors.

Germline CDR1 and CDR2: MNHEY and SMNVEV (reference sequence). V was clipped by 5 bases and J by 0 bases, with 14 bases between them. This CDR3 spans 15 amino acids. Study outcomes and limitations: Accurate prediction of most subjects' HLA-A and HLA-B alleles from TCR beta sequences was reported. Sequencing likely produced, as an artifact, a cluster of highly shared sequence variants.

The sequenced sample was PBMCs. The TCR comes from a woman in her late teens or twenties in good health and CMV-seronegative. This chain connects TRBV27 to TRBJ2-7; D perhaps matches TRBD2 (7 bases). In nucleotides, the CDR3 is TGTGCCAGCAGTGCGCGGGGGCCAAGCTCCTACGAGCAGTACTTC. This translates into CASSARGPSSYEQYF.